These T cell receptor beta chains were read from a single sample in a study of T-cell memory formation after mild COVID-19. TCRdb ran MiXCR on the 5' RACE reads and lists one entry per CDR3 protein. The data contain around 340,000 distinct CDR3 sequences, about an eighth of them seen just once; the ten biggest clones take up over 20%. Material for sequencing was PBMCs or a T cell subset sorted from them (not recorded which). The source is a man between 18 and 35 years old who had mild COVID-19 (a few samples of this study predate the infection). Cell type and time point are not known. The CDR3 runs from the conserved cysteine through the conserved F or W. The D gene is left open where the match is weak. The listing skips clone size in some rows; elsewhere it reads once, few, many or a size class.

j_call | d_call | clone_size | v_call | cdr3_aa | cdr3_nt
TRBJ2-7 | NA | NA | TRBV27 | CASRGTSRYEQYF | TGTGCCAGCCGGGGTACCAGCCGCTACGAGCAGTACTTC
TRBJ2-7 | NA | NA | TRBV21-1 | CASSSNRVPANEQYF | TGTGCCAGCAGCAGTAACAGAGTACCAGCCAACGAGCAGTACTTC
TRBJ1-6 | NA | NA | TRBV7-2 | CASSLAQVSSPLHF | TGTGCCAGCAGCTTAGCGCAGGTTTCCTCACCCCTCCACTTT
TRBJ2-3 | NA | NA | TRBV3-1 | CASSQGSTPSTDTQYF | TGTGCCAGCAGCCAAGGTTCGACGCCAAGCACAGATACGCAGTATTTT
TRBJ2-3 | NA | NA | TRBV7-2 | CASSPRWTDTQYF | TGTGCCAGCAGCCCCCGGTGGACAGATACGCAGTATTTT
TRBJ2-2 | NA | few | TRBV7-9 | CASSLVMTGELFF | TGTGCCAGCAGCTTAGTGATGACCGGGGAGCTGTTTTTT
TRBJ1-6 | NA | few | TRBV2 | CASSIDSLRNSPLHF | TGTGCCAGCAGCATCGACAGCCTTAGGAATTCACCCCTCCACTTT
TRBJ2-1 | NA | few | TRBV19 | CASSMAPRGNEQFF | TGTGCCAGTAGTATGGCCCCGAGGGGCAATGAGCAGTTCTTC
TRBJ1-6 | TRBD1 | NA | TRBV6-6 | CASSKYKGGPNSPLHF | TGTGCCAGCAGTAAATATAAAGGGGGCCCCAATTCACCCCTCCACTTT
TRBJ2-6 | NA | few | TRBV28 | CASSEPFRFGANVLTF | TGTGCCAGCAGCGAGCCATTTCGATTTGGGGCCAACGTCCTGACTTTC
TRBJ2-5 | TRBD1 | few | TRBV20-1 | CSGGYRGQETQYF | TGCAGTGGAGGCTACAGGGGACAAGAGACCCAGTACTTC
TRBJ1-2 | TRBD1 | many | TRBV5-5 | CASSLEEGAPHGYTF | TGTGCCAGCAGCTTGGAGGAGGGGGCCCCCCATGGCTACACCTTC
TRBJ2-1 | NA | few | TRBV27 | CASSLLGSSSYNEQFF | TGTGCCAGCAGTCTACTGGGAAGTAGCTCCTACAATGAGCAGTTCTTC
TRBJ2-5 | TRBD1 | few | TRBV7-9 | CASSFGDRAGETQYF | TGTGCCAGCAGCTTCGGGGACAGGGCCGGGGAGACCCAGTACTTC
TRBJ2-1 | NA | few | TRBV7-9 | CASSSQGTNEQFF | TGTGCCAGCAGCTCCCAGGGTACCAATGAGCAGTTCTTC
TRBJ2-7 | TRBD2 | NA | TRBV18 | CASSRNQAGEGSYEQYF | TGTGCCAGCTCACGCAATCAGGCCGGGGAGGGCTCCTACGAGCAGTACTTC
TRBJ2-3 | TRBD1 | NA | TRBV25-1 | CASSSSTGTGRDTQYF | TGTGCCAGCAGTTCTTCCACCGGGACAGGTCGGGATACGCAGTATTTT
TRBJ2-2 | NA | NA | TRBV7-6 | CASSPLNGGNTGELFF | TGTGCCAGCAGCCCACTCAACGGGGGGAACACCGGGGAGCTGTTTTTT
TRBJ2-7 | TRBD1 | NA | TRBV6-6 | CASSYSLEGGHEQYF | TGTGCCAGCAGTTACTCCCTGGAAGGGGGCCACGAGCAGTACTTC
TRBJ2-7 | NA | NA | TRBV5-1 | CASSPTLPAYEQYF | TGCGCCAGCAGCCCGACTCTACCAGCCTACGAGCAGTACTTC
TRBJ2-3 | NA | few | TRBV27 | CASSKIGTDTQYF | TGTGCCAGCAGTAAGATCGGCACAGATACGCAGTATTTT
TRBJ2-5 | NA | few | TRBV11-2 | CASSPSYSQETQYF | TGTGCCAGCAGCCCAAGTTACTCACAAGAGACCCAGTACTTC
TRBJ2-2 | NA | NA | TRBV7-2 | CASSSGAGEGGELFF | TGTGCCAGCAGCTCGGGGGCAGGGGAAGGCGGGGAGCTGTTTTTT
TRBJ2-3 | NA | NA | TRBV5-1 | CASSRMSGGGTDTQYF | TGCGCCAGCAGCCGGATGTCGGGCGGGGGCACAGATACGCAGTATTTT